The rows below give T cell receptor beta chains drawn from one sample of a study of T-cell memory formation after mild COVID-19. TCRdb used MiXCR to reprocess the 5' RACE reads, holding one entry per CDR3 protein. Of 350,000 to 500,000 distinct CDR3 sequences listed, more than 15% are singletons. Specimen: PBMCs or a T cell subset sorted from them (not recorded which). Receptor source: a man aged 18-30 years who had mild COVID-19 (a few samples of this study predate the infection). Cell type and time point are not known. Each CDR3 is given with its conserved first and last residue. D genes are given only for firm matches. A row's size may be missing; if present it is once, few, many or a size class.

cdr3_nt cdr3_aa v_call d_call clone_size j_call
TGTGCCAGCAGCCCATACGGGGAGCTGTTTTTT CASSPYGELFF TRBV7-9 NA NA TRBJ2-2
TGCGCCAGCAGCTTGGGGCCTACAGGGGGGACCACAGATACGCAGTATTTT CASSLGPTGGTTDTQYF TRBV5-1 TRBD1 many TRBJ2-3
TGTGCCAGCAGTGGACAGGGGGATAATTCACCCCTCCACTTT CASSGQGDNSPLHF TRBV25-1 TRBD1 many TRBJ1-6
TGTGCCAGCAGCATCGCTGGTAGGGTCAATGAGCAGTTCTTC CASSIAGRVNEQFF TRBV7-2 NA NA TRBJ2-1
TGTGCCACCAGCAGAGTCGGCAGCCCCACAGATACGCAGTATTTT CATSRVGSPTDTQYF TRBV15 NA NA TRBJ2-3
TGTGCCAGCAGCTTGGACATACAAAACATTCAGTACTTC CASSLDIQNIQYF TRBV11-2 NA NA TRBJ2-4
TGTGCCAGCAGCTTCTTGGGGAGTCAGCCCCAGCATTTT CASSFLGSQPQHF TRBV5-6 NA NA TRBJ1-5
TGTGCCAGCAGTTACTCTCGACGGGACTATGGCTACACCTTC CASSYSRRDYGYTF TRBV6-6 NA NA TRBJ1-2
TGTGCCATCAGCGCACAGGGCCAAGAGACCCAGTACTTC CAISAQGQETQYF TRBV10-3 NA many TRBJ2-5
TGCAGCGCTGTAGGGGACAGGAATACTAACTATGGCTACACCTTC CSAVGDRNTNYGYTF TRBV29-1 TRBD1 few TRBJ1-2
TGTGCCAGCAGCCAAGAATCGGGGGCCTACAATGAGCAGTTCTTC CASSQESGAYNEQFF TRBV4-2 NA NA TRBJ2-1
TGTGCCAGCAGTTTCCCCCCGGTGGATACGCAGTATTTT CASSFPPVDTQYF TRBV12-3/TRBV12-4 NA NA TRBJ2-3
TGTGCCAGCAGTTTACAAGGCGGGATAAAAGGCTACACCTTC CASSLQGGIKGYTF TRBV12-3/TRBV12-4 NA few TRBJ1-2
TGCGCCAGCAGCTTGCCCGGGACAGGGTTTTCAGATACGCAGTATTTT CASSLPGTGFSDTQYF TRBV5-1 TRBD1 NA TRBJ2-3
TGTGCCATCAGCCCCGGGACAAATAGCAATCAGCCCCAGCATTTT CAISPGTNSNQPQHF TRBV10-3 NA NA TRBJ1-5
TGTGCCAGCAGTTATTCTGGGGAGACCGGGGAGCTGTTTTTT CASSYSGETGELFF TRBV6-2/TRBV6-3 NA NA TRBJ2-2
TGTGCCAGCACCCTAGGGCCCAACAGGGGGGCGAACACCGGGGAGCTGTTTTTT CASTLGPNRGANTGELFF TRBV9 TRBD1 NA TRBJ2-2
TGCGCCAGCAGCCGGACGGGACAGGGAAGCGGGGAGCTGTTTTTT CASSRTGQGSGELFF TRBV4-1 TRBD1 few TRBJ2-2
TGCGCCAGCAGCTTGGACTCATTACAGTCAGATACGCAGTATTTT CASSLDSLQSDTQYF TRBV5-1 NA NA TRBJ2-3
TGTGCCAGCAGCCAAAACCCCCCTCGGGGCGGGGGGGCAAGGGAGCAGTTCTTC CASSQNPPRGGGAREQFF TRBV4-2 TRBD2 few TRBJ2-1
TGTGCCAGCAGTTTCCGGGAGTCCAGCAATCAGCCCCAGCATTTT CASSFRESSNQPQHF TRBV12-3/TRBV12-4 NA NA TRBJ1-5
TGTGCCAGCATTCCGCCCCAGGGTACCGACACAGGAGATACGCAGTATTTT CASIPPQGTDTGDTQYF TRBV6-2/TRBV6-3 NA many TRBJ2-3
TGCGCCAGCCTGGCCCCTTCCTATGGCTACACCTTC CASLAPSYGYTF TRBV10-2 NA few TRBJ1-2
TGTGCCAGCAGCTACAGACAGGGTCAGGGGTACAATGAGCAGTTCTTC CASSYRQGQGYNEQFF TRBV7-8 TRBD1 NA TRBJ2-1
TGTGCCATCGATGGGGGGCTAGCGGGGGAAAATGAGCAGTTCTTC CAIDGGLAGENEQFF TRBV10-3 TRBD2 few TRBJ2-1
TGTGCCAGCTCACCACCTTCGAGGCCGGGAGGTTCACCCCTCCACTTT CASSPPSRPGGSPLHF TRBV18 NA few TRBJ1-6
TGCAGTGCTGCCGCGTGGGGGGAGCAAGAGACCCAGTACTTC CSAAAWGEQETQYF TRBV20-1 NA many TRBJ2-5
TGTGCCAGCGGGACAGGACCCAAAAACATTCAGTACTTC CASGTGPKNIQYF TRBV6-5 TRBD1 NA TRBJ2-4
TGTGCCAGCACCCCCGGCGGCGGAGATACGCAGTATTTT CASTPGGGDTQYF TRBV7-2 NA many TRBJ2-3
TGCGCCAGCAGCCCGGAGGTCCAGGGGCTCGCTTTTGGGCAGTTCTTC CASSPEVQGLAFGQFF TRBV5-1 NA NA TRBJ2-1
TGTGCCAGCAGTTACGGCGGATCCTACGAGCAGTACTTC CASSYGGSYEQYF TRBV6-2/TRBV6-3 NA many TRBJ2-7
TGTGCCAGCAGCTTAACTGGCGGGGGCCCCAGGGATACGCAGTATTTT CASSLTGGGPRDTQYF TRBV7-3 NA few TRBJ2-3
TGCGCCAGCAGCTTGGAGCCACAGGGGGCGCGTGGCACTGAAGCTTTCTTT CASSLEPQGARGTEAFF TRBV5-1 TRBD1 NA TRBJ1-1
TGTGCCACCAGTGATGGACGACAGGGGTCCGTTCAGCCCCAGCATTTT CATSDGRQGSVQPQHF TRBV24-1 TRBD1 few TRBJ1-5
TGTGCCAGCAGCCAAGAAGGTCCGGGGGGCTTTACTGAGCAGTTCTTC CASSQEGPGGFTEQFF TRBV4-2 NA many TRBJ2-1
TGCGCCAGCAGCGGACCGCTCAGGGGCACTGAAGCTTTCTTT CASSGPLRGTEAFF TRBV4-1 NA NA TRBJ1-1
TGTGCCAGCAGCGCCCCGGTGCAGAACTATGGCTACACCTTC CASSAPVQNYGYTF TRBV6-6 NA NA TRBJ1-2
TGCAGTGCTAAAGGGACTAGCGGCAACACAGATACGCAGTATTTT CSAKGTSGNTDTQYF TRBV20-1 TRBD2 few TRBJ2-3
TGCGCCGACAATGAGCAGTTCTTC CADNEQFF TRBV5-1 NA few TRBJ2-1
TGTGCCAGCAGCGTAGCCGGGCGGGGGGCCCAAAAAGAGACCCAGTACTTC CASSVAGRGAQKETQYF TRBV9 TRBD2 few TRBJ2-5
TGTGCCAGCAGTTGGACGAGAGGGGGTCAGCCCCAGCATTTT CASSWTRGGQPQHF TRBV6-6 NA NA TRBJ1-5
TGTGCCAGCAGCAGACTAGCGGGGGGCCGGGGAGATACGCAGTATTTT CASSRLAGGRGDTQYF TRBV7-6 TRBD2 NA TRBJ2-3
TGTGCCAGCAGCCTCACTAGTTATGAGGTCGGGGAGCTGTTTTTT CASSLTSYEVGELFF TRBV7-2 NA NA TRBJ2-2
TGTGCCAGCAGCTTAGGGTCCAGAGGGGTACCCCTCCACTTT CASSLGSRGVPLHF TRBV7-2 NA NA TRBJ1-6
TGTGCCAGCAGCACCTCCGGAGGGAGGGAAAATTCACCCCTCCACTTT CASSTSGGRENSPLHF TRBV3-1 NA NA TRBJ1-6
TGCAGCGTCCCTCCGGCGACGGCTCGCGGCTACACCTTC CSVPPATARGYTF TRBV29-1 NA few TRBJ1-2
TGCGCCAGCAGCCCAGGGGGGAGGGTCTACGAGCAGTACTTC CASSPGGRVYEQYF TRBV5-1 NA NA TRBJ2-7
TGTGCCAGCAGTGACTCCCGGACAGCCCAGAGAAACACCATATATTTT CASSDSRTAQRNTIYF TRBV6-1 NA few TRBJ1-3
TGCGCCAGCAGCCAGAAGTTCAATCAGCCCCAGCATTTT CASSQKFNQPQHF TRBV5-1 NA once TRBJ1-5
TGTGCCAGCAGTTTAGAGGCCGCGACCCAGTACTTC CASSLEAATQYF TRBV12-3/TRBV12-4 NA NA TRBJ2-5
TGTGCCAGCAGTTACTCGAAGGGACAGGGGGTTCTGAACACTGAAGCTTTCTTT CASSYSKGQGVLNTEAFF TRBV6-2/TRBV6-3 TRBD1 NA TRBJ1-1
TGTGCCAGCAGCTTAGTATCGGGGGATCCCGGGGAGCTGTTTTTT CASSLVSGDPGELFF TRBV7-2 NA many TRBJ2-2
TGTGCCAGCAGTGTCGTAGGCGGTGGCACAGATACGCAGTATTTT CASSVVGGGTDTQYF TRBV2 NA NA TRBJ2-3
TGTGCCAGCGGGCAGACAGGGAATGAGCAGTTCTTC CASGQTGNEQFF TRBV12-3/TRBV12-4 TRBD1 few TRBJ2-1
TGTGCCAGCAGCCTCAACGAGGAGACCCAGTACTTC CASSLNEETQYF TRBV3-1 NA few TRBJ2-5